This T cell receptor beta chain was captured by sequencing in a study of shared clonotypes between healthy human individuals. To make CD8 memory, CD45RO+ cells were put together with CCR7-negative CD45RA+ TemRA cells. Clones were sequenced by immunoSEQ multiplex PCR, and TCRdb holds only the in-frame ones, with some missing. Here the sample spans a few hundred thousand clones, roughly 84% being singletons. The TCR comes from a man aged 18 to 30 in good health. Sequencing was performed on memory CD8+ T cells sorted from blood. As for subset: CD45RO+ cells pooled with CCR7-negative TemRA cells.

The CDR3 protein is CASSLDDPQETQYF. As DNA, the CDR3 is TGCGCCAGCAGCTTGGACGACCCCCAAGAGACCCAGTACTTC. The genes are TRBV5-1 and TRBJ2-5; D is unclear. V lost 0 bases to trimming and J lost 1 base, with 7 bases between them. This CDR3 spans 14 amino acids. Germline values: CDR1 SGHRS, CDR2 YFSETQ.